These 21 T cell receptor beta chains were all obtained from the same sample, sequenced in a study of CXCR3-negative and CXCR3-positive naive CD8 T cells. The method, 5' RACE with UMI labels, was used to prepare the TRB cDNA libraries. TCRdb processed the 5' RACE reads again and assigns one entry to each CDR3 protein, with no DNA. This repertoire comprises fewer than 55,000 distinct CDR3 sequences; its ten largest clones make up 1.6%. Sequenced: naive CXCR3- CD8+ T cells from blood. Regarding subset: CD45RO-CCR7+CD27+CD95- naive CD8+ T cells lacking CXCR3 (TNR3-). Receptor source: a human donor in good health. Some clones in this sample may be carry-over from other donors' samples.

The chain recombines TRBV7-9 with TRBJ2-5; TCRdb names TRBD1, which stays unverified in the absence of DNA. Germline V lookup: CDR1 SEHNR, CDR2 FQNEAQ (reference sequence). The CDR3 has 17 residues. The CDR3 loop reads CASRSTEGTGDQETQYF. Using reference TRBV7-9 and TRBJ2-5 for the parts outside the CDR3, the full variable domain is DTGVSQNPRHKITKRGQNVTFRCDPISEHNRLYWYRQTLGQGPEFLTYFQNEAQLEKSRLLSDRFSAERPKGSFSTLEIQRTEQGDSAMYLCASRSTEGTGDQETQYFGPGTRLLVL.

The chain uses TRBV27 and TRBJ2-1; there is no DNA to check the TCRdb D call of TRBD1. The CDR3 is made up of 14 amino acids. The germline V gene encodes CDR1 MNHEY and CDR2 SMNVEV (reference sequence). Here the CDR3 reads CASTSVGGSNEQFF.

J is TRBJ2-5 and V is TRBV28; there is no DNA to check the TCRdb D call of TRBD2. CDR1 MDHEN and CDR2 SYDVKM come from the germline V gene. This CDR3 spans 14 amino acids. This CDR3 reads CASRRLAGVETQYF.

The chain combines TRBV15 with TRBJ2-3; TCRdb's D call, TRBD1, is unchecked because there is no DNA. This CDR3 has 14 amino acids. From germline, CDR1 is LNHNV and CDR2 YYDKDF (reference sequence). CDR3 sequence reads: CATSTTGDLDTQYF.

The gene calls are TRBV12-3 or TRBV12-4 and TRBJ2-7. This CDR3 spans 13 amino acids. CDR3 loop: CASSSGSLYEQYF.

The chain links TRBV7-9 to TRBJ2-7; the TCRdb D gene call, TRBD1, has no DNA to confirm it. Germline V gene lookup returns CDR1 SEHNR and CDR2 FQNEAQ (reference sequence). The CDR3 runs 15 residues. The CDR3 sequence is CASNKQGLSSYEQYF.

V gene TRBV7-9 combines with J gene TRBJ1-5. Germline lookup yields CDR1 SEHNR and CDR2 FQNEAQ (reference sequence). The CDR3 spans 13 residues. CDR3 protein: CASTAWSNQPQHF.

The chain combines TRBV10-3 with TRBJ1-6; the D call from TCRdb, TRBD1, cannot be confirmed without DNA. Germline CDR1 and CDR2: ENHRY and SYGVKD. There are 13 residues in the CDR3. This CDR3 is CAISSGQMSPLHF.

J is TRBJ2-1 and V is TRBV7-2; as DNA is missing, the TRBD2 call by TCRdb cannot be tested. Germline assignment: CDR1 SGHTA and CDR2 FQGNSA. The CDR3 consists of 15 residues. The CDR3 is CASSLPYLPRNEQFF. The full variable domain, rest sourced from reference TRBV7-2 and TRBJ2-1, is GAGVSQSPSNKVTEKGKDVELRCDPISGHTALYWYRQSLGQGLEFLIYFQGNSAPDKSGLPSDRFSAERTGGSVSTLTIQRTQQEDSAVYLCASSLPYLPRNEQFFGPGTRLTVL.

The CDR3 region is CAISESWTGEQETQYF. The chain combines TRBV10-3 with TRBJ2-5; TCRdb's assignment of TRBD1 cannot be checked, as there is no DNA. There are 16 residues in the CDR3. The germline V gene has CDR1 ENHRY and CDR2 SYGVKD.

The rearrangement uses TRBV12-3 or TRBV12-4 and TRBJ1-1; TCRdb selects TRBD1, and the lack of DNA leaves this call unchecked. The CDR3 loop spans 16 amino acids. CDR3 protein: CASSDHPGPVNTEAFF.

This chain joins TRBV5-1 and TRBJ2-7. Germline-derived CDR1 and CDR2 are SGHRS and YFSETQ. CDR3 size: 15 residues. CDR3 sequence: CASSPSVGVTYEQYF.

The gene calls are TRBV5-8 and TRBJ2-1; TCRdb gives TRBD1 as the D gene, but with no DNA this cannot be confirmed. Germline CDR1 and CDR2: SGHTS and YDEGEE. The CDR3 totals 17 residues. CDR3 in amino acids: CASSLEIVGQGRNEQFF.

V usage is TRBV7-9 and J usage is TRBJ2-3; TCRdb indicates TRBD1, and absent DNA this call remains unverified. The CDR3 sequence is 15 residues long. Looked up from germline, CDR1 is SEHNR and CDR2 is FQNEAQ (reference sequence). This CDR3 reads CASSFRDRTTDTQYF.

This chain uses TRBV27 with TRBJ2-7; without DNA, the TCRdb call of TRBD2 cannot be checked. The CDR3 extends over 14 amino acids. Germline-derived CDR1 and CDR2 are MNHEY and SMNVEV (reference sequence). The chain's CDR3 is CASSWTSGDYEQYF.

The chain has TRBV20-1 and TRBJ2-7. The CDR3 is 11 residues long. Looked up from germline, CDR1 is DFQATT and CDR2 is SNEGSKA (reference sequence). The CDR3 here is CSAGQNYEQYF.

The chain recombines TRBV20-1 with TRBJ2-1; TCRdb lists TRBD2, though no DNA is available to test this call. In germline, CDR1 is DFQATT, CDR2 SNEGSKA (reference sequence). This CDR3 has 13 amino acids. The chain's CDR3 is CSAPGGAYNEQFF.

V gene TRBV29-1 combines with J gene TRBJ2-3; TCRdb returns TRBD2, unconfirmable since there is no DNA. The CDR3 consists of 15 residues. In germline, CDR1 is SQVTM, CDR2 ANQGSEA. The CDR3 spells CSVDGASASTDTQYF.

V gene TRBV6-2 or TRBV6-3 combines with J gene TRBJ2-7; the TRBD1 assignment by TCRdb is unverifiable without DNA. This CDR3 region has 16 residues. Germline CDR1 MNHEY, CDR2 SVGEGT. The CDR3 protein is CASSPPPGSFFYEQYF.

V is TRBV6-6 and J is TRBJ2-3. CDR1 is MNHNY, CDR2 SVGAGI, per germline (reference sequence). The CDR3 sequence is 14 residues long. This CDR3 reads CASRSVGSPDTQYF.

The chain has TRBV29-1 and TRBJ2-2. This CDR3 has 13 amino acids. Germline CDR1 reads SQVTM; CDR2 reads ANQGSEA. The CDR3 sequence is CSVDAPNTGELFF.